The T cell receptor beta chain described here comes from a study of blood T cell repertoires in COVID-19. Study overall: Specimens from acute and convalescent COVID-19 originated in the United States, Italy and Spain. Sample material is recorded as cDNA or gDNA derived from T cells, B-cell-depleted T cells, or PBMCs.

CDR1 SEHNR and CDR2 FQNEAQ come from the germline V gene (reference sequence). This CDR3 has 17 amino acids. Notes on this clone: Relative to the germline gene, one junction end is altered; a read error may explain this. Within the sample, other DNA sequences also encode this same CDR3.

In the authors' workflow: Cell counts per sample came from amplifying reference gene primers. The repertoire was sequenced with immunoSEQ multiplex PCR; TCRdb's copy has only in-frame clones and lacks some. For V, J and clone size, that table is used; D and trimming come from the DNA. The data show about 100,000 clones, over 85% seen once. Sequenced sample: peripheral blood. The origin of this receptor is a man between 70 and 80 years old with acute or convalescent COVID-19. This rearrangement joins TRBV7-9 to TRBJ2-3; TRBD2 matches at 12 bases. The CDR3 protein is CASSKPSGLAGTDTQYF. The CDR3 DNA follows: TGTGCCAGCAGCAAACCGTCGGGACTAGCGGGCACAGATACGCAATATTTT.